This TCR beta chain was found in a study of cytomegalovirus exposure and HLA in healthy donors. Study-level results: A few chains tied to CMV proved CMV antigen-specific in vitro. A later analysis appeared to link common viral pathogens to several of the most significant clusters. Rare sequences made up most TCRs, while some public TCRs were found in many donors.

A word on this clone: Its cognate antigen is unknown.

V shed 5 bases and J shed 12 bases, with 22 bases lying between them. This CDR3 has 14 amino acids. Germline loops: CDR1 SEHNR, CDR2 FQNEAQ (reference sequence). Primers included in the PCR were 60 Vbeta and 13 Jbeta primers. Generated by immunoSEQ multiplex PCR, the TCRdb table keeps only in-frame clones and is missing some. The profile shows approximately 30,000 clones, about two thirds of them singletons. This receptor was identified in a man between 35 and 55 years old in good health and CMV-seropositive. The V and J genes are TRBV7-9 and TRBJ1-2, with D uncertain. Material for sequencing was PBMCs. In nucleotides, the CDR3 is TGTGCCAGCAGCCCCAATAATTACGAATCAGGAAACACCTTC. Translation gives CASSPNNYESGNTF.